Included here is one T cell receptor beta chain sequence, with context. The table came from immunoSEQ multiplex PCR; TCRdb's copy has only in-frame clones and leaves some out. The data hold 210,000 or so clones, with 70% to 90% observed a single time. The sample belongs to a study of cytomegalovirus exposure and HLA in healthy donors. At the level of the study: The same platform was used for the 120 or so validation repertoires as for the approximately 730 first-cohort repertoires, as reported in a later analysis.

Germline V gene sequence: CDR1 SEHNR, CDR2 FQNEAQ (reference sequence). The V segment lost 8 bases and the J segment 0 bases; nucleotides outside the gene matches: 7. The CDR3 covers 17 residues. What was sequenced was PBMCs. This clonotype was obtained from a woman younger than 30 in good health and CMV-seronegative. This chain links TRBV7-9 with TRBJ2-1; TRBD2 matches 13 bases. The CDR3 protein is CASVGLAGMSSYNEQFF. CDR3 nucleotide sequence: TGTGCCAGCGTGGGACTAGCGGGAATGAGCTCCTACAATGAGCAGTTCTTC. The full variable domain, with the rest looked up from reference TRBV7-9 and TRBJ2-1, is DTGVSQNPRHKITKRGQNVTFRCDPISEHNRLYWYRQTLGQGPEFLTYFQNEAQLEKSRLLSDRFSAERPKGSFSTLEIQRTEQGDSAMYLCASVGLAGMSSYNEQFFGPGTRLTVL.